This is a list of T cell receptor beta chains from one sample in a study of technical replicates of blood from a handful of donors. Sequencing was performed with immunoSEQ multiplex PCR; in TCRdb, only in-frame clones are kept and a portion is missing. This table holds over 60,000 clones, just over 90% found once. Sequenced material: T cells isolated from PBMCs. The receptors were sampled from a human donor in good health. The CDR3 runs from the conserved cysteine through the conserved F or W. A D gene is named only where the DNA matches it firmly. Some rows have no size entry. The others give once, few or many, or a class for an expanded clone.

>NA|NA|TRBV27|TRBJ2-7|13
CASSLVPVHEQYF
TGTGCCAGCAGTTTGGTCCCGGTCCACGAGCAGTACTTC
>NA|TRBD2|TRBV2|TRBJ2-1|15
CASSGTSGSLDEQFF
TGTGCCAGCAGTGGGACTAGCGGGAGTTTAGATGAGCAGTTCTTC
>NA|NA|TRBV6-6|TRBJ2-2|12
CASNGETGELFF
TGTGCCAGCAACGGGGAAACCGGGGAGCTGTTTTTT
>NA|NA|TRBV14|TRBJ2-2|15
CASSQLGTNTGELFF
TGTGCCAGCAGCCAACTCGGGACAAACACCGGGGAGCTGTTTTTT
>NA|NA|TRBV19|TRBJ1-2|15
CASSTRGGAVYGYTF
TGTGCCAGTAGTACCCGGGGAGGGGCCGTTTATGGCTACACCTTC
>NA|TRBD2|TRBV28|TRBJ2-7|14
CASSFMRGSYEQYF
TGTGCCAGCAGTTTTATGCGGGGGTCCTACGAGCAGTACTTC
>NA|NA|TRBV28|TRBJ1-1|10
CASRGARAFF
TGTGCCAGCCGGGGGGCGCGGGCTTTCTTT
>NA|TRBD2|TRBV29-1|TRBJ2-1|14
CSYRTSGLGDEQFF
TGCAGCTACCGGACTAGCGGCCTCGGGGATGAGCAGTTCTTC
>NA|TRBD2|TRBV5-6|TRBJ2-1|16
CASSINRASGNNEQFF
TGTGCCAGCAGCATCAACCGGGCTAGCGGGAACAATGAGCAGTTCTTC
>NA|NA|TRBV4-1|TRBJ2-5|14
CASSQDFGGRTQYF
TGCGCCAGCAGCCAAGATTTCGGCGGGCGGACCCAGTACTTC
>NA|NA|TRBV11-3|TRBJ2-5|15
CASSSGTNLQETQYF
TGTGCCAGCAGCTCAGGGACAAACCTCCAAGAGACCCAGTACTTC
>NA|NA|TRBV18|TRBJ1-2|14
CASSINQEAPAGTF
TGTGCCAGCTCAATTAACCAGGAGGCACCTGCGGGCACCTTC
>few|NA|TRBV5-1|TRBJ2-2|14
CASMTASNTGELFF
TGCGCCAGCATGACAGCTTCGAACACCGGGGAGCTGTTTTTT
>few|NA|TRBV6-5|TRBJ1-1|16
CASSYSGGGVDTEAFF
TGTGCCAGCAGTTACAGCGGGGGGGGCGTAGACACTGAAGCTTTCTTT
>NA|TRBD1|TRBV6-4|TRBJ2-7|14
CATKPGQGPYEQYF
TGTGCCACCAAACCGGGACAGGGTCCCTACGAGCAGTACTTC
>NA|NA|TRBV21-1|TRBJ1-2|16
CASSLKPGQTNYGYTF
TGTGCCAGCAGTCTCAAACCGGGACAAACTAACTATGGCTACACCTTC
>NA|NA|TRBV25-1|TRBJ1-5|14
CASSEGRAGQPQHF
TGTGCCAGCAGTGAAGGAAGGGCGGGGCAGCCCCAGCATTTT
>once|TRBD1|TRBV6-5|TRBJ2-7|14
CASRNRDRGYEQYF
TGTGCCAGCAGAAACCGGGACAGGGGTTACGAGCAGTACTTC
>NA|TRBD1|TRBV7-6|TRBJ2-7|15
CASSLVRTGLNEQYF
TGTGCCAGCAGCTTAGTTCGGACAGGGCTCAACGAGCAGTACTTC
>NA|NA|TRBV7-2|TRBJ2-7|12
CASSIWGDEQYF
TGTGCCAGCAGCATATGGGGGGACGAGCAGTACTTC
>NA|TRBD1|TRBV4-1|TRBJ2-7|15
CASSHTGTGSYEQYF
TGCGCCAGCAGCCATACTGGGACAGGGTCCTACGAGCAGTACTTC
>NA|NA|TRBV6-5|TRBJ2-7|11
CASSTGYEQYF
TGTGCCAGCTCGACAGGCTACGAGCAGTACTTC
>NA|NA|TRBV25-1|TRBJ1-1|18
CASSENPKDLWTISEAFF
TGTGCCAGCAGTGAAAACCCGAAGGACCTTTGGACAATTTCTGAAGCTTTCTTT
>NA|TRBD2|TRBV18|TRBJ2-2|16
CASSPVAGTNTGELFF
TGTGCCAGCTCACCGGTAGCGGGGACGAACACCGGGGAGCTGTTTTTT
>NA|NA|TRBV5-1|TRBJ1-5|14
CASSLGRGGQPQHF
TGCGCCAGCAGCTTGGGAAGGGGAGGTCAGCCCCAGCATTTT
>NA|NA|TRBV7-3|TRBJ2-2|12
CASSLAGAELFF
TGTGCCAGCAGCTTAGCTGGGGCGGAGCTGTTTTTT